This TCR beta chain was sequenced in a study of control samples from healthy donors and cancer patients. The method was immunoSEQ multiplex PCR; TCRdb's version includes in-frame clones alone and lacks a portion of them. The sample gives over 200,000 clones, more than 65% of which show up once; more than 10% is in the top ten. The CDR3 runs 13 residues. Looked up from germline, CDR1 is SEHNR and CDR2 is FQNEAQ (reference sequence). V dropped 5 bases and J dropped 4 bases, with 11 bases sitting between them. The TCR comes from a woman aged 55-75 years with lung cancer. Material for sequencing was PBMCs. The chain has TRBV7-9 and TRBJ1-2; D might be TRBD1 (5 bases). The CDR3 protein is CASSPGEIYGYTF. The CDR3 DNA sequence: TGTGCCAGCAGCCCGGGGGAGATCTATGGCTACACCTTC.